These T cell receptor beta chains were read from a single sample in a study of cytomegalovirus exposure and HLA in healthy donors. Generated by immunoSEQ multiplex PCR, the TCRdb table keeps only in-frame clones and is missing some. The table shows roughly 160,000 clones, with about 72% occurring only once. Sequencing used PBMCs. Receptors originate from a man aged 50 or older in good health and CMV-seropositive. Each CDR3 is given with its conserved first and last residue. Fields, in order: CDR3 length, V gene, D gene, clone size, J gene, CDR3 DNA, CDR3 protein. The D gene is left open where the match is weak. Clone sizes are given selectively: once, few, many, or a class where the clone is expanded.

len: 13; v_gene: TRBV30; d_gene: NA; abundance: NA; j_gene: TRBJ2-7; CDR3nt: TGTGCCTGGAGTGCAGGGGGGTCCTACGAGCAGTACTTC; CDR3aa: CAWSAGGSYEQYF
len: 13; v_gene: TRBV2; d_gene: NA; abundance: NA; j_gene: TRBJ2-7; CDR3nt: TGTGCCACCTGTTCCGTGACTGCCTGTGGGCAGTACTTC; CDR3aa: CATCSVTACGQYF
len: 14; v_gene: TRBV7-9; d_gene: TRBD1; abundance: NA; j_gene: TRBJ2-1; CDR3nt: TGTGCCAGCAGCTTTTACAGGGGTCCCAATGAGCAGTTCTTC; CDR3aa: CASSFYRGPNEQFF
len: 16; v_gene: TRBV7-8; d_gene: TRBD1; abundance: NA; j_gene: TRBJ2-3; CDR3nt: TGTGCCAGCAGCCCTGGGACAGGGTATGGGGGAGATACGCAGTATTTT; CDR3aa: CASSPGTGYGGDTQYF
len: 14; v_gene: TRBV30; d_gene: TRBD1; abundance: NA; j_gene: TRBJ1-2; CDR3nt: TGTGCCTGGATTCGGGACAGGGCTAACTATGGCTACACCTTC; CDR3aa: CAWIRDRANYGYTF
len: 13; v_gene: TRBV5-1; d_gene: NA; abundance: few; j_gene: TRBJ1-2; CDR3nt: TGCGCCAGCAGCTTAGGACAGAACTATGGCTACACCTTC; CDR3aa: CASSLGQNYGYTF
len: 15; v_gene: TRBV10-2; d_gene: TRBD2; abundance: NA; j_gene: TRBJ2-1; CDR3nt: TGCGCCAGCAGAATAGCGGGGGGGCCCCACAATGAGCAGTTCTTC; CDR3aa: CASRIAGGPHNEQFF
len: 14; v_gene: TRBV5-1; d_gene: NA; abundance: NA; j_gene: TRBJ1-5; CDR3nt: TGCGCCAGCAGCCCTGGACAGAACAATCAGCCCCAGCATTTT; CDR3aa: CASSPGQNNQPQHF
len: 17; v_gene: TRBV10-3; d_gene: TRBD1; abundance: few; j_gene: TRBJ1-5; CDR3nt: TGTGCCTCCCAACGCGGGACAGGGGGTGTGAGCAATCAGCCCCAGCATTTT; CDR3aa: CASQRGTGGVSNQPQHF
len: 14; v_gene: TRBV5-1; d_gene: TRBD1; abundance: NA; j_gene: TRBJ2-7; CDR3nt: TGCGCCAGCAGCTTGTCGGGACAGGGCAACGAGCAGTACTTC; CDR3aa: CASSLSGQGNEQYF
len: 19; v_gene: TRBV4-1; d_gene: TRBD2; abundance: NA; j_gene: TRBJ2-5; CDR3nt: TGCGCCAGCAGCCAAGGACCTGGGGGGGGTTCGGGGGATCAAGAGACCCAGTACTTC; CDR3aa: CASSQGPGGGSGDQETQYF
len: 16; v_gene: TRBV5-1; d_gene: TRBD2; abundance: NA; j_gene: TRBJ2-5; CDR3nt: TGCGCCAGCAGCCCCGGACTAGCGGGGGGAAGAGGGACCCAGTACTTC; CDR3aa: CASSPGLAGGRGTQYF
len: 18; v_gene: TRBV7-8; d_gene: TRBD2; abundance: NA; j_gene: TRBJ2-5; CDR3nt: TGTGCCAGCGAAATAGGACTAGCGGGGGCCTACTACCAAGAGACCCAGTACTTC; CDR3aa: CASEIGLAGAYYQETQYF
len: 15; v_gene: TRBV6-5; d_gene: TRBD1; abundance: NA; j_gene: TRBJ2-7; CDR3nt: TGTGCCAGCAGTTCTTACAGGGGGGATGACTACGAGCAGTACTTC; CDR3aa: CASSSYRGDDYEQYF
len: 19; v_gene: TRBV7-8; d_gene: TRBD2; abundance: NA; j_gene: TRBJ2-1; CDR3nt: TGTGCCAGCAGCTTAAGGGCTAGCGGGGCGCACGTACCCTACAATGAGCAGTTCTTC; CDR3aa: CASSLRASGAHVPYNEQFF
len: 13; v_gene: TRBV5-5; d_gene: NA; abundance: once; j_gene: TRBJ2-7; CDR3nt: TGTGCCAGCAGTTTCAGAATCTCCTACGAGCAGTACTTC; CDR3aa: CASSFRISYEQYF
len: 13; v_gene: TRBV5-6; d_gene: NA; abundance: NA; j_gene: TRBJ1-1; CDR3nt: TGTGCCAGCAGCTTGGGGGCTGCCACTGAAGCTTTCTTT; CDR3aa: CASSLGAATEAFF
len: 14; v_gene: TRBV30; d_gene: NA; abundance: NA; j_gene: TRBJ2-7; CDR3nt: TGTGCCTGGAGTGTCCGGGGGATGGTCTACGAGCAGTACTTC; CDR3aa: CAWSVRGMVYEQYF
len: 13; v_gene: TRBV27; d_gene: NA; abundance: NA; j_gene: TRBJ2-7; CDR3nt: TGTGCCAGCAGTTACGCGACTGACTACGAGCAGTACTTC; CDR3aa: CASSYATDYEQYF
len: 15; v_gene: TRBV25-1; d_gene: NA; abundance: NA; j_gene: TRBJ2-7; CDR3nt: TGTGCCAGCAGTGTCCCTCGGGCAGGGGATAACGAGCAGTACTTC; CDR3aa: CASSVPRAGDNEQYF
len: 14; v_gene: TRBV6-1; d_gene: NA; abundance: NA; j_gene: TRBJ2-3; CDR3nt: TGTGCCAGCAGTGATAGAGCGTACACAGATACGCAGTATTTT; CDR3aa: CASSDRAYTDTQYF
len: 17; v_gene: TRBV19; d_gene: TRBD2; abundance: NA; j_gene: TRBJ2-5; CDR3nt: TGTGCCAGTAGTACCCTTAGGACTAGCGGGCGAACGGAGACCCAGTACTTC; CDR3aa: CASSTLRTSGRTETQYF
len: 15; v_gene: TRBV29-1; d_gene: TRBD1; abundance: NA; j_gene: TRBJ2-1; CDR3nt: TGCAGCGTTGCAGGACAGGCCAGCTCCTACAATGAGCAGTTCTTC; CDR3aa: CSVAGQASSYNEQFF
len: 16; v_gene: TRBV29-1; d_gene: NA; abundance: NA; j_gene: TRBJ1-6; CDR3nt: TGCAGCGTTTCGATGGGGCAGGGGCGGACTAATTCACCCCTCCACTTT; CDR3aa: CSVSMGQGRTNSPLHF
len: 16; v_gene: TRBV18; d_gene: NA; abundance: once; j_gene: TRBJ2-1; CDR3nt: TGTGCCAGCTCACCACAAACTACCGGAGGTGGGGATGAGCAGTTCTTC; CDR3aa: CASSPQTTGGGDEQFF
len: 13; v_gene: TRBV11-2; d_gene: NA; abundance: few; j_gene: TRBJ1-6; CDR3nt: TGTGCCAGCAGCTTAGGTCAGCGATCACCCCTCCACTTT; CDR3aa: CASSLGQRSPLHF
len: 14; v_gene: TRBV7-9; d_gene: NA; abundance: once; j_gene: TRBJ1-1; CDR3nt: TGTGCCAGCAGCTTAGTTCCCCAGAACACTGAAGCTTTCTTT; CDR3aa: CASSLVPQNTEAFF
len: 15; v_gene: TRBV9; d_gene: NA; abundance: NA; j_gene: TRBJ1-6; CDR3nt: TGTGCCAGCAGCGTGGGGGGTAGGGATAATTCACCCCTCCACTTT; CDR3aa: CASSVGGRDNSPLHF
len: 14; v_gene: TRBV19; d_gene: NA; abundance: NA; j_gene: TRBJ1-1; CDR3nt: TGTGCCAGTAGCAAACAGGGATACAGTATTGAAGCTTTCTTT; CDR3aa: CASSKQGYSIEAFF
len: 15; v_gene: TRBV5-1; d_gene: TRBD1; abundance: NA; j_gene: TRBJ2-7; CDR3nt: TGCGCCAGCCGAGCCCGAACAGGGGGCGAATACGAGCAGTACTTC; CDR3aa: CASRARTGGEYEQYF
len: 15; v_gene: TRBV6-5; d_gene: NA; abundance: NA; j_gene: TRBJ1-2; CDR3nt: TGTGCCAGCAGTTACTCGATCGTACAGGACTATGGCTACACCTTC; CDR3aa: CASSYSIVQDYGYTF
len: 17; v_gene: TRBV5-1; d_gene: NA; abundance: few; j_gene: TRBJ2-3; CDR3nt: TGCGCCAGCAGCTTGGCCCTTACTAGCCGGAGAACAGATACGCAGTATTTT; CDR3aa: CASSLALTSRRTDTQYF
len: 13; v_gene: TRBV29-1; d_gene: TRBD1; abundance: few; j_gene: TRBJ2-7; CDR3nt: TGCAGCGCCAGGGGACAGAACTCCTACGAGCAGTACTTC; CDR3aa: CSARGQNSYEQYF
len: 11; v_gene: TRBV9; d_gene: NA; abundance: NA; j_gene: TRBJ2-2; CDR3nt: TGTGCCAGCAGGAGCACCGGGGAGCTGTTTTTT; CDR3aa: CASRSTGELFF
len: 14; v_gene: TRBV5-1; d_gene: TRBD1; abundance: NA; j_gene: TRBJ2-5; CDR3nt: TGCGCCAGCAGCTTGGGGGGACAGCAAGAGACCCAGTACTTC; CDR3aa: CASSLGGQQETQYF
len: 16; v_gene: TRBV6-5; d_gene: TRBD1; abundance: NA; j_gene: TRBJ1-4; CDR3nt: TGTGCCAGCAGTTCTCTTCTGGACAGGCTTAATGAAAAACTGTTTTTT; CDR3aa: CASSSLLDRLNEKLFF
len: 14; v_gene: TRBV19; d_gene: TRBD1; abundance: NA; j_gene: TRBJ2-5; CDR3nt: TGTGCCAGTAGTACCCCAGGGGGCTGGGAGACCCAGTACTTC; CDR3aa: CASSTPGGWETQYF
len: 15; v_gene: TRBV7-2; d_gene: TRBD1; abundance: NA; j_gene: TRBJ1-2; CDR3nt: TGTGCCAGCAGCTTAGATACAGGGGGCGATTATGGCTACACCTTC; CDR3aa: CASSLDTGGDYGYTF